Below, one TCR beta chain is given with its context. Germline V gene lookup returns CDR1 SGHTA and CDR2 FQGTGA. The germline V and J ends were trimmed by 5 bases and 5 bases, with 22 bases remaining between them. The CDR3 has 16 amino acids. The entry originates in a study of blood T cell repertoires in COVID-19. For the study at large: Acute and convalescent COVID-19 samples came from the United States, Italy and Spain. From T cells, B-cell-depleted T cells, or PBMCs came the material, which was cDNA or gDNA.

Sequencing was performed with immunoSEQ multiplex PCR; in TCRdb, only in-frame clones are kept and a portion is missing. The table has 17,000 or so clones, about 80% seen once. The chain carries TRBV7-3 and TRBJ2-7; D is possibly TRBD2 (5 bases). This sequence was found in a man between 60 and 75 years old with active or convalescent COVID-19. The sample taken for sequencing was peripheral blood. CDR3 sequence (DNA): TGTGCCAGCAGCCGATACCGGGTCCTTTCGGAGGACGAGCAGTACTTC. Amino acid sequence: CASSRYRVLSEDEQYF.